This T cell receptor beta chain appears in the sequencing data of a study of T cells in Graves' hyperthyroidism and ophthalmopathy. Findings and limits, study-wide: It was a median approximately 7.1 months before onset that the model predicted ophthalmopathy. Blood shared most expanded thyroid clonotypes above 0.001.

RNA transcripts served as the template for amplifying TCR beta CDR3 regions. A set of HTBI primers served as the primers for a first-round RT-PCR of the TCR CDR3. TCRdb passed the multiplex PCR reads through MiXCR, listing each CDR3 protein once. The sample consists of a few hundred thousand distinct CDR3 sequences, roughly 13% of them appearing once. This clonotype appeared many times. What it binds is unknown. Clinical Activity Scores of at least 3, NOSPECS grades of at least 4 and durations under 3 months characterized ophthalmopathy patients. Uncontrolled infection, other autoimmune disease, pregnancy and lactation each barred patients from inclusion. Germline loops: CDR1 ENHRY, CDR2 SYGVKD. V lost 3 bases and J lost 11, with 16 bases in between. The CDR3 extends over 13 amino acids.

The chain employs TRBV10-3 and TRBJ1-1; maybe TRBD1 (5 bases). This clonotype originated in a woman aged 40 to 50 with Graves' ophthalmopathy. The sequenced sample consisted of blood. The CDR3: CAISEVGAGGAFF. The DNA of the CDR3 is TGTGCCATCAGTGAAGTGGGAGCCGGGGGTGCTTTCTTT.